This T cell receptor (beta chain) was identified during a study of post-analysis software for immune sequencing data. CDR1 and CDR2 from the germline V gene are MGHRA and YSYEKL. V lost 8 bases to trimming and J lost 9 bases, with 14 bases between them. The CDR3 consists of 12 residues. This clonotype has just one count. Its antigen remains unknown. Study findings and constraints: Elevated frequency relative to controls characterized several TRBV segments in patients, TRBV5-6, TRBV5-1 and TRBV20-1 among them. Clustering by F measure revealed strong co-clustering among samples prepared together in one batch.

Prepared TCR beta cDNA libraries contained unique molecular identifiers. A single record per CDR3 protein comes from TCRdb applying MiXCR to the PCR reads. The sample lists 380,000 or so distinct CDR3 sequences, roughly 35% occurring once. The source material was blood. The source is a girl between 5 and 17 years old with multiple sclerosis. This chain links TRBV4-1 with TRBJ2-1; D is possibly TRBD2 (6 bases). The CDR3 DNA follows: TGCGCCAGCCATGGGGACTTAGGTGAGCAGTTCTTC. The encoded protein is CASHGDLGEQFF.